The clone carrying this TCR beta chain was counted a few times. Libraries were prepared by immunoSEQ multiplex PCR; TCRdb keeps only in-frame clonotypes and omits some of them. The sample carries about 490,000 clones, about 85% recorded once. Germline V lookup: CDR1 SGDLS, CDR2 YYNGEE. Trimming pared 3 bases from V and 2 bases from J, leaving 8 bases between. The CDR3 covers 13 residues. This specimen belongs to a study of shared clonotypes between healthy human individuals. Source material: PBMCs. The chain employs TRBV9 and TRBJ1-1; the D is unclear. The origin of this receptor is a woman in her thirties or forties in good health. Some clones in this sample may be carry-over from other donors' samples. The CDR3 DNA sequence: TGTGCCAGCAGCGCCCTAACAAACACTGAAGCTTTCTTT. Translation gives CASSALTNTEAFF.